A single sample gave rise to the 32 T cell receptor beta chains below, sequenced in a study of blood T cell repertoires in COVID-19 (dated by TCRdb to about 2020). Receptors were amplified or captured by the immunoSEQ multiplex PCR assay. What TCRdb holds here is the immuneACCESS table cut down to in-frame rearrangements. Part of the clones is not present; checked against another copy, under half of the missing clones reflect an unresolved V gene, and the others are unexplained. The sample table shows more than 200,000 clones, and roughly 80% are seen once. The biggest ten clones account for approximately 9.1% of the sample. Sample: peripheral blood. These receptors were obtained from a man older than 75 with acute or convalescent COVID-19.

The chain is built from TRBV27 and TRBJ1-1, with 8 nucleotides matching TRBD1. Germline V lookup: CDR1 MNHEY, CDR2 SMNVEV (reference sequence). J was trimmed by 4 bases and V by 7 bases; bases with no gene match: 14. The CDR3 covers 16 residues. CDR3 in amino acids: CASIPSPGGAGTEAFF. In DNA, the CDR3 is TGTGCCAGCATCCCGTCCCCAGGGGGCGCGGGCACTGAAGCTTTCTTT.

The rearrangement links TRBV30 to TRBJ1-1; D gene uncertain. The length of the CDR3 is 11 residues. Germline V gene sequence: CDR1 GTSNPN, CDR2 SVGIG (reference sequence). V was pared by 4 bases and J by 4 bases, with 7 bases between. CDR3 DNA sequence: TGTGCCTGGAAGTGGAGCACTGAAGCTTTCTTT. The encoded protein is CAWKWSTEAFF.

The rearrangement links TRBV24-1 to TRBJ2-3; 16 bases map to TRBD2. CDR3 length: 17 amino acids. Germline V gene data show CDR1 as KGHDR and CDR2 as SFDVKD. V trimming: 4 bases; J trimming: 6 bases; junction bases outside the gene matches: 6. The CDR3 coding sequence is TGTGCCACCAGTGACAGAGGGACTAGCGGGAGGGGTGATACGCAGTATTTT. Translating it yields CATSDRGTSGRGDTQYF.

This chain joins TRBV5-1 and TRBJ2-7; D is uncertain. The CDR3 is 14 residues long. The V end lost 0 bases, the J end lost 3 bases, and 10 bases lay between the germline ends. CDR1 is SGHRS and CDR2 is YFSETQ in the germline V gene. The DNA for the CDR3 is TGCGCCAGCAGCTTGGCCAGGTCCTTCTACGAGCAGTACTTC. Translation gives CASSLARSFYEQYF.

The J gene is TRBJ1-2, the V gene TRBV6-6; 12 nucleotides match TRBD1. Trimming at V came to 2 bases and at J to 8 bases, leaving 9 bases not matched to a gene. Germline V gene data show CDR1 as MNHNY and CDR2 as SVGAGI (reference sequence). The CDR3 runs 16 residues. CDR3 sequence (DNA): TGTGCCAGCAGTTACCGACGGGACAGGGGGCTTCAGGGCTACACCTTC. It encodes CASSYRRDRGLQGYTF.

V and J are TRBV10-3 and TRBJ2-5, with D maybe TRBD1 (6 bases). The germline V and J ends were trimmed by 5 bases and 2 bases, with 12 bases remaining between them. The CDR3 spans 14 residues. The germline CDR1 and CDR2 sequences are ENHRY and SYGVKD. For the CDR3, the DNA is TGTGCCATCAGTCCAGGGACAAATCAAGAGACCCAGTACTTC. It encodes CAISPGTNQETQYF.

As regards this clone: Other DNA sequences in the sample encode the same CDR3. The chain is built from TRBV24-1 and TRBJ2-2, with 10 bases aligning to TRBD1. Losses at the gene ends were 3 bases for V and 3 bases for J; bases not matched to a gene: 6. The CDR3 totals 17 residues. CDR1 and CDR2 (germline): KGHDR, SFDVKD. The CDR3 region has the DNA TGTGCCACCAGTGATCCAGACAGGGGGCCGGACACCGGGGAGCTGTTTTTT. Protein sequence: CATSDPDRGPDTGELFF.

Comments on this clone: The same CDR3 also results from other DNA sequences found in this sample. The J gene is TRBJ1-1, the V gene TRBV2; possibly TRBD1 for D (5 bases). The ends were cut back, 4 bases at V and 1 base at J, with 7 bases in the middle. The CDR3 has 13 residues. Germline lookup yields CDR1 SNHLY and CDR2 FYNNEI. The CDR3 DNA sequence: TGTGCCAGCAGTGGACAGCCGAACACTGAAGCTTTCTTT. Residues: CASSGQPNTEAFF.

The CDR3, as DNA: TGTGCCAGCAGGGGGGGTTTGGGACAGGGCGGAAAACTGTTTTTT. Amino acids: CASRGGLGQGGKLFF. The chain couples TRBV28 to TRBJ1-4; 9 bases are a match to TRBD1. The CDR3 has 15 amino acids. Germline CDR1 and CDR2: MDHEN and SYDVKM. Losses at the gene ends were 6 bases for V and 10 bases for J; bases not matched to a gene: 12.

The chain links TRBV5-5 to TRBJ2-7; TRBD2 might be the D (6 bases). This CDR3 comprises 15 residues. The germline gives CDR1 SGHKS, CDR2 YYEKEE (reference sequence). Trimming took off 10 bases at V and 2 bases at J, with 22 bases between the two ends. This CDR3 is CACQRGGVFTYEQYF. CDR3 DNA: TGTGCCTGTCAGAGAGGAGGGGTCTTTACCTACGAGCAGTACTTC.

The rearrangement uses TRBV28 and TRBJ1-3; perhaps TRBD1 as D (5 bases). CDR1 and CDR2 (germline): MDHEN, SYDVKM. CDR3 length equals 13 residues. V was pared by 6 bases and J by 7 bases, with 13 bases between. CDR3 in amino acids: CASRITGVNTIYF. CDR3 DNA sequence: TGTGCCAGCAGGATCACAGGAGTCAACACCATATATTTT. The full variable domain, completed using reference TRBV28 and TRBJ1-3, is DVKVTQSSRYLVKRTGEKVFLECVQDMDHENMFWYRQDPGLGLRLIYFSYDVKMKEKGDIPEGYSVSREKKERFSLILESASTNQTSMYLCASRITGVNTIYFGEGSWLTVV.

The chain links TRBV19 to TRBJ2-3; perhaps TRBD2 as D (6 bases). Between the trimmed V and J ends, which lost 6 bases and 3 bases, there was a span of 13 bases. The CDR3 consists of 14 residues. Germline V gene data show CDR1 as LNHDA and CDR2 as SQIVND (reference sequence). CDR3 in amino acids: CASRDGGVTDTQYF. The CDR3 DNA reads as TGTGCCAGTAGAGACGGAGGGGTGACAGATACGCAGTATTTT.

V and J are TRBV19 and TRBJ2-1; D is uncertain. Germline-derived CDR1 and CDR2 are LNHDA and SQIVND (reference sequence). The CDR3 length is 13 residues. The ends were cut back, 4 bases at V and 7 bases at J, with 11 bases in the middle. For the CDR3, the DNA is TGTGCCAGTAGTACCTACCCTCCGAATGAGCAGTTCTTC. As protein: CASSTYPPNEQFF.

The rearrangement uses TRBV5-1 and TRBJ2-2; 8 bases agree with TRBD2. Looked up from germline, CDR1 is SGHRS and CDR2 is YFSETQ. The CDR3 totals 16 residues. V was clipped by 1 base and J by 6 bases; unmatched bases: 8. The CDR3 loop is CASSLNGLAQPGELFF. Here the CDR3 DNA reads TGCGCCAGCAGCTTGAATGGACTAGCCCAGCCCGGGGAGCTGTTTTTT.

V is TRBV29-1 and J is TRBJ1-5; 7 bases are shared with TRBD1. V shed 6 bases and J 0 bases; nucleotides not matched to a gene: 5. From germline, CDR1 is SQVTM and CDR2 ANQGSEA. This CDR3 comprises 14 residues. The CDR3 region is CSVRDSYSNQPQHF. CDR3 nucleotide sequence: TGCAGCGTACGGGACAGCTATAGCAATCAGCCCCAGCATTTT.

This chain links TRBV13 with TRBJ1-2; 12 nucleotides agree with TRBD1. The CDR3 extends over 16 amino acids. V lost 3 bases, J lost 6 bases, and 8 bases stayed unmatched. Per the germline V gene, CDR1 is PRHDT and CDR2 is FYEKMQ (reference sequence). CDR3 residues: CASSFLRDRGRNGYTF. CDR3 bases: TGTGCCAGCAGCTTCCTCCGGGACAGGGGGCGAAATGGCTACACCTTC. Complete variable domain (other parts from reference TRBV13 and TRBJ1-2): AAGVIQSPRHLIKEKRETATLKCYPIPRHDTVYWYQQGPGQDPQFLISFYEKMQSDKGSIPDRFSAQQFSDYHSELNMSSLELGDSALYFCASSFLRDRGRNGYTFGSGTRLTVV.

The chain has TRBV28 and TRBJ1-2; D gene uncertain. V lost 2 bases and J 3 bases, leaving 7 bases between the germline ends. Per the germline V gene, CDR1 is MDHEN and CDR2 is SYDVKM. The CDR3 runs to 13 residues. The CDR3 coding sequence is TGTGCCAGCAGTTTAATTGGAGACTATGGCTACACCTTC. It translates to CASSLIGDYGYTF.

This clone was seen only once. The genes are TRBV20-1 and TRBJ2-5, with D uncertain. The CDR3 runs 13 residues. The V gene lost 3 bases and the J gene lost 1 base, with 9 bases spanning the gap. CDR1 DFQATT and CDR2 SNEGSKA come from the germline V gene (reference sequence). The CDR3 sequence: CSASSTGQETQYF. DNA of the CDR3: TGCAGTGCTAGTTCGACGGGCCAAGAGACCCAGTACTTC.

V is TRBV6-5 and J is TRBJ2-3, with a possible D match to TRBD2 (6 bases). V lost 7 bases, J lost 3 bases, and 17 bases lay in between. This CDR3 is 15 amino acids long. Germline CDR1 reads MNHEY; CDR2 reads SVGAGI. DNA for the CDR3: TGTGCCAGCACCCGGAGCAGGGACTTTACAGATACGCAGTATTTT. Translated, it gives CASTRSRDFTDTQYF.

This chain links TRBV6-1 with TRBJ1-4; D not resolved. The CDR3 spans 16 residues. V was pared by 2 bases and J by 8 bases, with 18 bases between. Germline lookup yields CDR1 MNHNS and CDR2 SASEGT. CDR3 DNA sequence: TGTGCCAGCAGTGAAATGGGCACAGCCCTGAAGGAAAAACTGTTTTTT. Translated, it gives CASSEMGTALKEKLFF.

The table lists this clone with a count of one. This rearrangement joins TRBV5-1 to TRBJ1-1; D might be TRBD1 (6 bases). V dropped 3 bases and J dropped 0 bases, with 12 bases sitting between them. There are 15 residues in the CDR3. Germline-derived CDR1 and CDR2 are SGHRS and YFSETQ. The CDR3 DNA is TGCGCCAGCAGCTCGAGACAGGTCATGAACACTGAAGCTTTCTTT. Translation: CASSSRQVMNTEAFF.

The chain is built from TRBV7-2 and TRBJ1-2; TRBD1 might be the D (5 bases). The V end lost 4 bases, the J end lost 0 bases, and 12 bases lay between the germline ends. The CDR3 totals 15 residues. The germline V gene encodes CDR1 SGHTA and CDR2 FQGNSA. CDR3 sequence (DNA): TGTGCCAGCAGCTGGGGGGGTTCTACTAACTATGGCTACACCTTC. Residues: CASSWGGSTNYGYTF.

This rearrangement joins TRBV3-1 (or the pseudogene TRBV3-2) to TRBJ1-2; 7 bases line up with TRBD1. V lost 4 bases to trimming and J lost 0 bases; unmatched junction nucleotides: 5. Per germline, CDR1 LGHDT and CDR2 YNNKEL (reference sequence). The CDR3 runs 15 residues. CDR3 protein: CASSLYRGANYGYTF. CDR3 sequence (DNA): TGTGCCAGCAGCCTCTACAGGGGTGCTAACTATGGCTACACCTTC.

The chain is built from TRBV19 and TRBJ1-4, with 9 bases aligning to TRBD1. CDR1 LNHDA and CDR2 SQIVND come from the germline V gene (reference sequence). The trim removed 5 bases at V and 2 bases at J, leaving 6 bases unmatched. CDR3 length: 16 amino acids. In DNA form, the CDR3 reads TGTGCCAGTAGTCGGTCACAGGGGGCGACTAATGAAAAACTGTTTTTT. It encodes CASSRSQGATNEKLFF.

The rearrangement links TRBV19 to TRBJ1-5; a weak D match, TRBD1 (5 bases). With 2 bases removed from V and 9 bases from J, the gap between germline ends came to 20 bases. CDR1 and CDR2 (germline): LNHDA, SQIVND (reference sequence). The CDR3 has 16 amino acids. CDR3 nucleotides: TGTGCCAGTAGTATAATTGGGGCCGCCGTGGAAGCGCCCCAGCATTTT. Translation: CASSIIGAAVEAPQHF.

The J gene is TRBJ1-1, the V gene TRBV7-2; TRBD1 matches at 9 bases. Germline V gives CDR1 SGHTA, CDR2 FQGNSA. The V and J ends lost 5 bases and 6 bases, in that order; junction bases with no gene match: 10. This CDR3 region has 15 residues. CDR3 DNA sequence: TGTGCCAGCAGCGTCTACAGGGGGCGAGGGGCTGAAGCTTTCTTT. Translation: CASSVYRGRGAEAFF.

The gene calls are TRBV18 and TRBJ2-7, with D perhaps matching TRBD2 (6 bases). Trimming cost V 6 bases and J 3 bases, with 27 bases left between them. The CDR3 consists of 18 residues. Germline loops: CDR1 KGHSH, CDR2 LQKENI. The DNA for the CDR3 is TGTGCCAGCTCGCCTACTCTCGAGGCGGGGACCTCCCTCTACGAGCAGTACTTC. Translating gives CASSPTLEAGTSLYEQYF.

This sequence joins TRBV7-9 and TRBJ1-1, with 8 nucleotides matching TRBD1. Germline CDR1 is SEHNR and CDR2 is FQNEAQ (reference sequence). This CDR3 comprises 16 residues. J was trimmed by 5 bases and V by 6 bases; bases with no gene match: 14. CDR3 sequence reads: CASSQSGGSVRTEAFF. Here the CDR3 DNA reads TGTGCCAGCAGTCAGTCAGGGGGCAGTGTAAGGACTGAAGCTTTCTTT.

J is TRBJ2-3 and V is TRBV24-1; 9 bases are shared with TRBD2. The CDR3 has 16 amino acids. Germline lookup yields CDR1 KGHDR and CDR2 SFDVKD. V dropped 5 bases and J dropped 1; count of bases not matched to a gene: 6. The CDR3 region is CATSGGSSGGTDTQYF. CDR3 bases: TGTGCCACCAGTGGAGGTTCTAGCGGGGGCACAGATACGCAGTATTTT.

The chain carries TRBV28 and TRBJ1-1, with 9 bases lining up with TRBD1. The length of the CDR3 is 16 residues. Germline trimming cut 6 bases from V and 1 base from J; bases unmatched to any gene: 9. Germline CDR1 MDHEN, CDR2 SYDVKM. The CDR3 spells CASRKPGQGGNTEAFF. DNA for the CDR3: TGTGCCAGCAGAAAACCGGGACAGGGAGGGAACACTGAAGCTTTCTTT.

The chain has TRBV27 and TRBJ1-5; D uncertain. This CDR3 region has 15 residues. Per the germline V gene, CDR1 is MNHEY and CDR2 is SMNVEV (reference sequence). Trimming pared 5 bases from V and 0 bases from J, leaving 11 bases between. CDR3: CASSKEGYSNQPQHF. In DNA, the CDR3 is TGTGCCAGCAGTAAAGAGGGCTATAGCAATCAGCCCCAGCATTTT.

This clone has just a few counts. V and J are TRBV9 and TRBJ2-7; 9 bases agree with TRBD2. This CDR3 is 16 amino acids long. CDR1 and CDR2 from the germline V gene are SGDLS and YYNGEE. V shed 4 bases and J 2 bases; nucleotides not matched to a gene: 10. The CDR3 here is CASSPQALAGPYEQYF. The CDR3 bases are TGTGCCAGCAGCCCTCAAGCCCTAGCGGGACCCTACGAGCAGTACTTC.